Following are 25 T cell receptor beta chains from one sample sequenced in a study of blood T cell repertoires in COVID-19. The method was immunoSEQ multiplex PCR; TCRdb's version includes in-frame clones alone and lacks a portion of them. The table shows about 270,000 clones, with about nine tenths occurring only once. Sequenced: peripheral blood. The receptors here all came from a person aged 18-30 years with COVID-19, enrolled during active disease.

The genes are TRBV7-8 and TRBJ1-2; possible D gene TRBD1, 5 bases. Germline assignment: CDR1 SGHVS and CDR2 FQNEAQ. Trimming took 5 bases from V and 0 from J, leaving 13 bases between them. The length of the CDR3 is 15 residues. The CDR3 is CASSVTANTNYGYTF. The CDR3 nucleotides are TGTGCCAGCAGCGTGACAGCGAACACTAACTATGGCTACACCTTC.

The V gene is TRBV21-1, the J gene TRBJ2-5; TRBD1 was called by the table and not checked on the DNA. TRBV21-1 is tagged as a pseudogene. This CDR3 has 16 residues. The CDR3 DNA reads as TGTGCCAGCAGCTTCCGCCCAGGTGAAGAACAAGAGACCCAGTACTTC. Protein: CASSFRPGEEQETQYF.

V and J are TRBV6-5 and TRBJ1-1; D possibly corresponds to TRBD1 (5 bases). The ends were cut back, 5 bases at V and 2 bases at J, with 9 bases in the middle. The germline CDR1 and CDR2 sequences are MNHEY and SVGAGI. The length of the CDR3 is 13 residues. The DNA for the CDR3 is TGTGCCAGCAGTCTCGACAGCAACACTGAAGCTTTCTTT. This gives the protein CASSLDSNTEAFF.

The chain couples TRBV27 to TRBJ2-2, with 8 bases aligning to TRBD1. The CDR3 extends over 15 amino acids. Germline V gives CDR1 MNHEY, CDR2 SMNVEV (reference sequence). Trimming took 10 bases from V and 1 from J; bases not matched to a gene: 8. This CDR3 reads CATLYGTGNTGELFF. The CDR3 nucleotides read TGTGCCACCCTTTACGGGACAGGGAACACCGGGGAGCTGTTTTTT.

This CDR3 reads CASRASGSYDNEQFF. The DNA of the CDR3 is TGTGCCAGCAGGGCTAGCGGGAGCTACGACAATGAGCAGTTCTTC. This sequence joins TRBV2 and TRBJ2-1; 10 nucleotides match TRBD2. The CDR3 runs 15 residues. Trimming cost V 6 bases and J 5 bases; bases outside gene matches: 7. Germline CDR1 is SNHLY and CDR2 is FYNNEI.

This clone came up once. The gene calls are TRBV28 and TRBJ2-3; 7 bases match TRBD1. V trimming: 2 bases; J trimming: 2 bases; junction bases outside the gene matches: 7. The CDR3 has 16 residues. The germline V gene encodes CDR1 MDHEN and CDR2 SYDVKM. Here the CDR3 DNA reads TGTGCCAGCAGTTTAGCCGGGACAGAATTCACAGATACGCAGTATTTT. It specifies CASSLAGTEFTDTQYF.

The chain's CDR3 is CASIGQGGEQYF. Written as DNA, the CDR3 is TGTGCCAGCATCGGACAGGGGGGGGAGCAGTACTTC. The gene calls are TRBV6-5 and TRBJ2-7, with 10 nucleotides matching TRBD1. V was clipped by 7 bases and J by 7 bases; unmatched bases: 4. The V gene's germline CDR1 is MNHEY and CDR2 SVGAGI. CDR3 length equals 12 residues.

The chain employs TRBV4-1 and TRBJ1-2; D uncertain. CDR3 length equals 14 residues. Germline V gene lookup returns CDR1 MGHRA and CDR2 YSYEKL. With 0 bases removed from V and 4 bases from J, the gap between germline ends came to 9 bases. The CDR3 loop is CASSQDGRGYGYTF. CDR3 nucleotides: TGCGCCAGCAGCCAAGACGGACGGGGCTATGGCTACACCTTC.

The chain links TRBV6-5 to TRBJ1-2; tentatively, D is TRBD1 (5 bases). Germline values: CDR1 MNHEY, CDR2 SVGAGI. The V end was cut by 6 bases, the J end by 3 bases, with 11 bases between. The CDR3 consists of 13 residues. The CDR3 nucleotides are TGTGCCAGCAGCCCCGACAGAGACTATGGCTACACCTTC. Translated: CASSPDRDYGYTF.

The chain combines TRBV11-2 with TRBJ1-1; 12 bases map to TRBD1. The CDR3 extends over 15 amino acids. Per the germline V gene, CDR1 is SGHAT and CDR2 is FQNNGV. With V trimmed by 1 base and J by 7 bases, 4 bases remained unmatched. This CDR3 is CASSLGGQGADEAFF. CDR3 bases: TGTGCCAGCAGCTTAGGGGGACAGGGGGCAGATGAAGCTTTCTTT.

This clone has just a few counts. The chain carries TRBV5-4 and TRBJ1-2; 8 bases line up with TRBD1. There are 13 residues in the CDR3. Germline loops: CDR1 SGHNT, CDR2 YYREEE (reference sequence). V shed 5 bases, J shed 5 bases, and the junction held 5 bases outside the gene matches. DNA for the CDR3: TGTGCCAGCAGTCAGGACAGGGTGTATGGCTACACCTTC. Translating gives CASSQDRVYGYTF.

This clone was seen only a few times. The gene calls are TRBV7-8 and TRBJ2-1; D unresolved. The ends were cut back, 4 bases at V and 7 bases at J, with 11 bases in the middle. The CDR3 length is 13 residues. Germline lookup yields CDR1 SGHVS and CDR2 FQNEAQ. The CDR3 region is CASSSFLENEQFF. The CDR3, as DNA: TGTGCCAGCAGCTCGTTTCTAGAGAATGAGCAGTTCTTC.

The genes are TRBV28 and TRBJ2-3; 7 positions agree with TRBD2. The CDR3 runs to 12 residues. V trimming: 5 bases; J trimming: 4 bases; junction bases outside the gene matches: 0. Germline V gene sequence: CDR1 MDHEN, CDR2 SYDVKM. The CDR3 here is CASSTSADTQYF. The CDR3 DNA reads as TGTGCCAGCAGTACTAGCGCAGATACGCAGTATTTT.

This chain connects TRBV14 to TRBJ1-1, with no clear D. CDR1 and CDR2 (germline): SGHDN, FVKESK. Trimming removed 1 base at V and 4 bases at J, with 7 bases between. The CDR3 is 13 amino acids. CDR3 protein: CASSQVSVTEAFF. CDR3 coding DNA: TGTGCCAGCAGCCAAGTTTCCGTCACTGAAGCTTTCTTT.

The rearrangement uses TRBV11-3 and TRBJ2-2; TRBD2 might be the D (5 bases). V was cut by 1 base and J by 1 base, with 13 bases left in between. Germline V lookup: CDR1 SGHNT, CDR2 YENEEA. This CDR3 is built from 17 residues. CDR3 in DNA: TGTGCCAGCAGCTTAGGCTATAGCGCCGGGAACACCGGGGAGCTGTTTTTT. Protein: CASSLGYSAGNTGELFF.

The chain links TRBV18 to TRBJ2-5; TRBD2 aligns across 11 bases. Per the germline V gene, CDR1 is KGHSH and CDR2 is LQKENI. Unmatched junction bases numbered 7, after V lost 3 bases and J lost 4 bases. This CDR3 spans 16 amino acids. This CDR3 reads CASSPSTSGRVETQYF. The CDR3 DNA sequence: TGTGCCAGCTCACCTAGTACTAGCGGGAGAGTAGAGACCCAGTACTTC.

The J gene is TRBJ2-7, the V gene TRBV7-9; the D is unclear. The CDR3 extends over 14 amino acids. Trimming shortened V by 6 bases and J by 2 bases, and 14 bases separated the two germline ends. Germline values: CDR1 SEHNR, CDR2 FQNEAQ (reference sequence). The CDR3 sequence: CASRPSANPYEQYF. CDR3 sequence (DNA): TGTGCCAGCAGACCCAGCGCGAATCCCTACGAGCAGTACTTC.

This chain connects TRBV2 to TRBJ2-5; D might be TRBD1 (6 bases). The V end was cut by 6 bases, the J end by 2 bases, with 19 bases between. CDR1 is SNHLY and CDR2 is FYNNEI in the germline V gene. The CDR3 spans 16 residues. CDR3 nucleotides: TGTGCCAGCAGCCTAGGGGGAGCGGCCAGTCAAGAGACCCAGTACTTC. Translation: CASSLGGAASQETQYF.

This rearrangement joins TRBV12-3 or TRBV12-4 to TRBJ1-3; D may be TRBD1 (6 bases). The CDR3 covers 12 residues. The V end lost 6 bases, the J end lost 4 bases, and 7 bases lay between the germline ends. CDR3 bases: TGTGCCAGCAGCGGACAGGGAAACACCATATATTTT. It specifies CASSGQGNTIYF.

The chain is built from TRBV29-1 and TRBJ2-3; maybe TRBD2 (5 bases). The CDR3 extends over 12 amino acids. V was pared by 4 bases and J by 3 bases, with 8 bases between. Germline CDR1 SQVTM, CDR2 ANQGSEA. The CDR3 nucleotides are TGCAGCGTTGCCAGCGGTACAGATACGCAGTATTTT. This gives the protein CSVASGTDTQYF.

The gene calls are TRBV24-1 and TRBJ2-4, with D maybe TRBD1 (6 bases). Trimming shortened V by 5 bases and J by 0 bases, and 7 bases separated the two germline ends. Germline V gene lookup returns CDR1 KGHDR and CDR2 SFDVKD. The CDR3 extends over 14 amino acids. The CDR3 here is CATSGGGAKNIQYF. In DNA, the CDR3 is TGTGCCACCAGTGGAGGGGGAGCCAAAAACATTCAGTACTTC.

V gene TRBV7-8 combines with J gene TRBJ2-5; 9 bases match TRBD1. The V gene end was trimmed by 7 bases and the J gene end by 5 bases; junction bases not matched to a gene: 14. There are 16 residues in the CDR3. The germline gives CDR1 SGHVS, CDR2 FQNEAQ. The CDR3 coding sequence is TGTGCCAGCACCCCCCGGGGGACAGGGAGTATTGAGACCCAGTACTTC. Translation: CASTPRGTGSIETQYF.

The genes are TRBV28 and TRBJ2-5, with 9 bases that match TRBD1. V shed 4 bases, J shed 6 bases, and the junction held 6 bases outside the gene matches. CDR1 is MDHEN and CDR2 is SYDVKM in the germline V gene. The CDR3 spans 14 residues. The CDR3 bases are TGTGCCAGCAGTTCCGCGGACAGGGGAAAGACCCAGTACTTC. This gives the protein CASSSADRGKTQYF.

This rearrangement joins TRBV5-1 to TRBJ2-3; D is possibly TRBD2 (5 bases). Trimming left V 2 bases short and J 6 bases short, with 13 bases between. Germline CDR1 SGHRS, CDR2 YFSETQ. CDR3 size: 14 residues. CDR3 in amino acids: CASSLDPGGDTQYF. CDR3 bases: TGCGCCAGCAGCTTAGACCCGGGCGGGGATACGCAGTATTTT.

With respect to this clone: The junction departs from the called germline gene at one end, perhaps through a read error. The rearrangement joins TRBV6-5 to TRBJ2-1; 10 nucleotides agree with TRBD2. The CDR3 extends over 15 amino acids. Germline-derived CDR1 and CDR2 are MNHEY and SVGAGI. The CDR3 loop is CASSVELAGVNEQLF. CDR3 DNA: TGTGCCAGCAGCGTGGAGCTAGCGGGAGTCAATGAGCAGCTCTTC.